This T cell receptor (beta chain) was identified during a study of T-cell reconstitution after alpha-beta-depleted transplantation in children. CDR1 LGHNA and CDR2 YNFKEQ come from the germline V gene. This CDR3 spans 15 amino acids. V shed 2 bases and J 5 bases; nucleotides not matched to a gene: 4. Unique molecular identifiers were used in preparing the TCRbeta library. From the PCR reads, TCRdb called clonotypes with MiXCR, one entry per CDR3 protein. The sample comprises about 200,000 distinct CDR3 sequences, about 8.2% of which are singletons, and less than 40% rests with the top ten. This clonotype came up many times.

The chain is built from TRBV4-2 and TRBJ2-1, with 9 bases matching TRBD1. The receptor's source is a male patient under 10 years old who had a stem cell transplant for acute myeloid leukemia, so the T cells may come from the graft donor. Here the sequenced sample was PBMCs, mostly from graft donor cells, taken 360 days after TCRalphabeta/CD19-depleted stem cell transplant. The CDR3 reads CASSQWGQGDNEQFF. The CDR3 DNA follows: TGTGCCAGCAGCCAATGGGGACAGGGTGACAATGAGCAGTTCTTC.